This T cell receptor (beta chain) stems from a study of T cells expressing NK-cell markers. The CDR3 is 13 amino acids. The germline V gene encodes CDR1 KGHDR and CDR2 SFDVKD. Using the 5' RACE reads, TCRdb records one entry per CDR3 protein without DNA. The sample table includes around 550,000 distinct CDR3 sequences. The chain links TRBV24-1 to TRBJ1-2; TCRdb indicates TRBD1, and absent DNA this call remains unverified. Sample: blood T cells: a sorted CD56 or NKG2C T cell subset, CD4+ or CD8+ T cells, or bulk PBMC T cells (not recorded which). The sequence came from a young man in good health. The chain's CDR3 is CATSDGTGFSYTF.